This T cell receptor beta chain was captured by sequencing in a study of OX40 agonist ivuxolimab in advanced cancers. In terms of the full investigation: The costimulatory receptor OX40 (CD134) was targeted by ivuxolimab, a fully human IgG2 agonistic monoclonal antibody. Patients were allowed to have had prior anti-PD-1, anti-PD-L1 or anti-CTLA-4 therapy, and approximately 40% of the dose-escalation patients had been treated with checkpoint inhibitors. In the dose-escalation cohort, more than 75% of patients were male, and the mean age was approximately 60 years, with a range of about 23 to 90. The purpose of peripheral TCRbeta sequencing was to test whether ivuxolimab changed TCR sequence diversity and led to clonal T-cell expansion. Partial responses occurred in three dose-escalation patients: two with cutaneous melanoma and one with hepatocellular carcinoma. Among the approximately 50 dose-escalation patients, about 20 had hepatocellular carcinoma, about 15 melanoma, 9 renal cell carcinoma and 9 head and neck cancer. The paper describes the monotherapy dose-escalation part (N = 52 patients) of the phase I trial of ivuxolimab. Intravenous ivuxolimab was administered to patients every 2 weeks at six dose levels: 0.01, 0.1, 0.3, 1.5, 3 and 10 mg/kg.

About this clone: The antigen it recognizes is unknown. Germline and junction disagree at one end, which may indicate a read error.

Results and caveats for the whole study, not just this receptor: Which antigens the clonally expanded peripheral T cells were specific for was not determined. At doses of 0.1 to 3.0 mg/kg, clonal expansion of both CD4+ and CD8+ T cells in blood was seen between baseline and week 6. In the 0.1-3.0 mg/kg groups, partial responders were among the patients with the lowest normalized peripheral clonal expansion, particularly in CD8+ T cells. Low levels of normalized T-cell clonal expansion were also shown by some nonresponding patients. After ivuxolimab, more expanded clones were found on average in CD8+ T cells than in CD4+ T cells.

Genomic DNA was isolated from the sorted cells so that the TCRbeta CDR3 region could be sequenced. The immunoSEQ Assay was used for sequencing of TCRbeta CDR3 regions. The clones in this table, taken by TCRdb from immuneACCESS, are in-frame only. Not every clone is retained; where verified, under half of the shortfall comes from an unresolved V gene, and the cause of the rest is unknown. The sample table lists around 67,000 clones, around 90% of them with a count of one. The ten biggest clones cover 1.3% of the sample. Looking up the germline V gene (reference sequence) yields CDR1 MNHEY and CDR2 SMNVEV. There are 15 amino acids in the CDR3, from cysteine to phenylalanine inclusive. The retained sequence is limited to the CDR3, 45 bases, with the frame set at the first base. Patients with a history of autoimmune disease or receiving systemic immunosuppression were excluded from the trial. In every dose cohort, peripheral blood was drawn for TCR sequencing at baseline, cycle 4 day 1, and cycle 7 day 1. Samples came from an open-label, multicenter, first-in-human phase I dose-escalation trial of ivuxolimab. The trial enrolled adults with locally advanced or metastatic head and neck squamous cell, hepatocellular, melanoma or renal cell carcinoma. CD4+ and CD8+ T cells were sorted separately from peripheral blood before TCR sequencing.

Sequenced here: CD4+ or CD8+ T cells sorted from blood, sampled in a trial of the OX40 agonist ivuxolimab. The rearrangement joined TRBV27 to TRBJ1-2; 8 nucleotides in the junction match TRBD1. The origin of this receptor is an adult with an advanced solid tumor such as melanoma, head and neck, liver or kidney cancer. The DNA sequence follows: TGTGCCAGCAGGGCAGGGGGCGCCGGTCCCTATCGCTACACCTTC. Translated, this gives CASRAGGAGPYRYTF.